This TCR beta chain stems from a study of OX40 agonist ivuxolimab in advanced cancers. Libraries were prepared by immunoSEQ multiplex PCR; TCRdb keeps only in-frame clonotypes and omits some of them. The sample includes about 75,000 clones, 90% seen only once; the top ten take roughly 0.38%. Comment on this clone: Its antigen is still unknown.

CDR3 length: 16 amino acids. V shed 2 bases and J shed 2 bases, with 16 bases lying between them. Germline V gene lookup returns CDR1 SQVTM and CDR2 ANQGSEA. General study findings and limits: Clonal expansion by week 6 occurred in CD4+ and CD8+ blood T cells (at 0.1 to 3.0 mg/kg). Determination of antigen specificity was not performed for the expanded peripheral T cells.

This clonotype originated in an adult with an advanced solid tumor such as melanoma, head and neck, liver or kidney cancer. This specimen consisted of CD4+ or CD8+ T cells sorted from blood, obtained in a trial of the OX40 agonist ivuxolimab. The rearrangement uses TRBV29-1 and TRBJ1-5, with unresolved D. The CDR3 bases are TGCAGCGTTGAACTGAGGCTACAGACACGCAATCAGCCCCAGCATTTT. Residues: CSVELRLQTRNQPQHF.